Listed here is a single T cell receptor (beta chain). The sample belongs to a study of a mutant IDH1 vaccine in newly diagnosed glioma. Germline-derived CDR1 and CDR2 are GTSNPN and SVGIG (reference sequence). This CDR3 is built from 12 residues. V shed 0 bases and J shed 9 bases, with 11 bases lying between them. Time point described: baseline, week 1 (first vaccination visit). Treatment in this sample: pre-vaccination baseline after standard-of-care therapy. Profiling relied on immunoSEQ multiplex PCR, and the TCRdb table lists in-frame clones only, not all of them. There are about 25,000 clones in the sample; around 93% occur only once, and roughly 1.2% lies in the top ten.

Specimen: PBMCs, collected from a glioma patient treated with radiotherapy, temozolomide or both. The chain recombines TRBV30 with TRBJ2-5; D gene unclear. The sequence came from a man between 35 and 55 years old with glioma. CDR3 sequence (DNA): TGTGCCTGGAGTGTCGCCCGGTGGGCCCAGTACTTC. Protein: CAWSVARWAQYF.